This T cell receptor (beta chain) was sequenced for a study of CXCR3-negative and CXCR3-positive naive CD8 T cells. UMI-labeled 5' RACE yielded the TRB cDNA libraries. After re-calling the 5' RACE reads, TCRdb lists one entry per CDR3 protein, DNA absent. The ten most abundant clones cover approximately 1.4% of a sample with about 81,000 distinct CDR3 sequences. The CDR3 totals 17 residues. Germline values: CDR1 MNHEY, CDR2 SVGAGI. This chain connects TRBV6-5 to TRBJ1-5. The receptor comes from a human donor in good health. Some clones in this sample may be carry-over from other donors' samples. Material for sequencing was naive CXCR3- CD8+ T cells from blood. Subset reported: CD45RO-CCR7+CD27+CD95- naive CD8+ T cells lacking CXCR3 (TNR3-). CDR3 protein: CASSPQGTSFGSQPQHF.